The rows below give T cell receptor beta chains drawn from one sample of a study of post-analysis software for immune sequencing data. In TCRdb, the PCR reads were re-called with MiXCR into one record per CDR3 protein. The profile shows about 570,000 distinct CDR3 sequences, about a third of them singletons. The sample was blood. The receptors here all came from a girl between 2 and 17 years old with multiple sclerosis. Both conserved end residues are part of each CDR3. Fields, in order: D gene, V gene, J gene, clone size, CDR3 protein, CDR3 DNA. A D gene is named only where the DNA matches it firmly. For some rows the clone size is stated as once, few or many, or as a class when expanded; others skip it.

TRBD1	TRBV20-1	TRBJ1-2	-	CSAIPDRVYGYTF	TGCAGTGCTATCCCCGACAGGGTGTATGGCTACACCTTC
TRBD2	TRBV3-1	TRBJ2-3	few	CASSHLLERGGDTDTQYF	TGTGCCAGCAGCCACTTACTTGAGCGGGGGGGAGACACAGATACGCAGTATTTT
TRBD2	TRBV7-3	TRBJ2-7	-	CASSPTGLAGARSSYEQYF	TGTGCCAGCAGCCCCACAGGGCTAGCGGGGGCCAGGAGCTCCTACGAGCAGTACTTC
TRBD2	TRBV12-3/TRBV12-4	TRBJ2-1	-	CASSLFGGDNEQFF	TGTGCCAGCAGTCTCTTCGGGGGGGACAATGAGCAGTTCTTC
-	TRBV3-1	TRBJ2-7	-	CASSHDRNEQYF	TGTGCCAGCAGCCACGACAGGAATGAGCAGTACTTC
-	TRBV9	TRBJ2-3	few	CASSVRGTSTDAQYF	TGTGCCAGCAGCGTCCGGGGGACCTCCACAGATGCGCAGTATTTT
-	TRBV15	TRBJ1-3	few	CATSDPQGEAGNTIYF	TGTGCCACCAGCGACCCACAGGGTGAGGCAGGAAACACCATATATTTT
-	TRBV5-1	TRBJ1-1	-	CARGLDPGVNTEAFF	TGCGCCCGCGGCTTGGATCCGGGGGTGAACACTGAAGCTTTCTTT
TRBD2	TRBV5-1	TRBJ2-5	-	CASSLEGLRSWETRYF	TGCGCCAGCAGCTTGGAGGGACTAAGGTCATGGGAGACCCGGTACTTC
TRBD2	TRBV12-3/TRBV12-4	TRBJ2-6	once	CASTSRGGGGGANVLTF	TGTGCCAGCACCTCACGGGGCGGGGGTGGCGGGGCCAACGTCCTGACTTTC
-	TRBV7-9	TRBJ2-1	few	CASSHPWGEAGGNEQFF	TGTGCCAGCAGCCATCCCTGGGGGGAAGCGGGTGGCAATGAGCAGTTCTTC
TRBD1	TRBV7-9	TRBJ1-2	few	CASSHGQGAHGYTF	TGTGCCAGCAGCCACGGACAGGGGGCGCATGGCTACACCTTC
-	TRBV4-1	TRBJ1-1	-	CASSQGLVRYTEAFF	TGCGCCAGCAGCCAAGGCCTTGTACGGTACACTGAAGCTTTCTTT
-	TRBV4-1	TRBJ1-5	few	CASSQGKGRIWQPQHF	TGCGCCAGCAGCCAAGGAAAGGGCAGGATATGGCAGCCCCAGCATTTT
-	TRBV9	TRBJ2-2	few	CASSVDQVRELFF	TGTGCCAGCAGCGTAGATCAGGTCCGGGAGCTGTTTTTT
-	TRBV20-1	TRBJ1-1	-	CSARKRQPTSEAFF	TGCAGTGCTAGGAAGAGACAGCCTACAAGTGAAGCTTTCTTT
-	TRBV6-5	TRBJ1-1	-	CASTYRENTEAFF	TGTGCCAGCACCTACAGGGAGAACACTGAAGCTTTCTTT
-	TRBV6-1	TRBJ2-2	few	CASTAGTGELFF	TGTGCCAGCACCGCGGGCACCGGGGAGCTGTTTTTT
-	TRBV6-6	TRBJ1-2	-	CTSSFSPDRGGYTF	TGTACCAGCAGTTTTTCCCCGGACCGCGGTGGTTACACCTTC
-	TRBV29-1	TRBJ2-7	many	CSVRTVSYEQYF	TGCAGCGTCCGGACAGTTTCCTACGAGCAGTACTTC
-	TRBV5-1	TRBJ1-6	-	CASSPRTADESPLHF	TGCGCCAGCAGCCCGAGGACGGCCGACGAGTCACCCCTCCACTTT
TRBD1	TRBV20-1	TRBJ1-2	few	CSARPQGNERGYTF	TGCAGTGCTAGACCACAGGGGAATGAACGCGGCTACACCTTC
-	TRBV14	TRBJ1-1	-	CASSQDTGWWSTEAFF	TGTGCCAGCAGCCAAGACACAGGGTGGTGGAGCACTGAAGCTTTCTTT
-	TRBV5-1	TRBJ2-3	-	CATKARYADNTDTQYF	TGCGCCACAAAAGCCCGTTACGCGGATAACACAGATACGCAGTATTTT
-	TRBV6-5	TRBJ2-7	few	CASSYSVYRTYEQYF	TGTGCCAGCAGTTACTCGGTCTACAGAACCTACGAGCAGTACTTC
TRBD1	TRBV11-2	TRBJ2-7	-	CASSPRDRGIGVHEQYF	TGTGCCAGCAGCCCCCGGGACAGGGGGATCGGGGTCCACGAGCAGTACTTC
TRBD1	TRBV11-2	TRBJ1-1	few	CASSPLTGRVNEAFF	TGTGCCAGCAGCCCCCTGACAGGGCGCGTGAATGAAGCTTTCTTT
-	TRBV5-5	TRBJ1-1	-	CASRGMTEAFF	TGTGCCAGCAGAGGTATGACTGAAGCTTTCTTT
-	TRBV20-1	TRBJ2-7	-	CSARPLGAESYEQYF	TGCAGTGCTAGACCCCTCGGGGCGGAATCCTACGAGCAGTACTTC
-	TRBV5-1	TRBJ2-5	few	CASSSTRGLGETQYF	TGTGCCAGCAGCTCCACCCGGGGTCTTGGGGAGACCCAGTACTTC
-	TRBV12-3/TRBV12-4	TRBJ2-7	-	CASSRGNYEQYF	TGTGCCAGCAGCCGCGGTAACTACGAGCAGTACTTC
-	TRBV7-9	TRBJ1-4	-	CASSLASGQNEKLFF	TGTGCCAGCAGCTTAGCTTCTGGCCAAAATGAAAAACTGTTTTTT
TRBD1	TRBV7-9	TRBJ1-4	few	CASSLIQGTNEKLFF	TGTGCCAGCAGCTTAATACAGGGGACTAATGAAAAACTGTTTTTT
-	TRBV7-9	TRBJ2-1	-	CASSLRGLLRVDEQFF	TGTGCCAGCAGCTTAAGAGGCCTATTGAGGGTAGATGAGCAGTTCTTC
-	TRBV29-1	TRBJ1-2	few	CSVGEGWGYTF	TGCAGCGTTGGAGAAGGGTGGGGCTACACCTTC
TRBD2	TRBV7-8	TRBJ2-5	few	CASSSPTGGAKTQYF	TGTGCCAGCAGCTCCCCTACGGGGGGGGCGAAGACCCAGTACTTC
TRBD1	TRBV7-8	TRBJ1-5	few	CASSGNRDRAHQPQHF	TGTGCCAGCAGCGGGAACCGGGACAGGGCGCACCAGCCCCAGCATTTT
-	TRBV5-1	TRBJ1-2	-	CASSYCPGYTF	TGCGCCAGCAGCTACTGTCCCGGCTACACCTTC
-	TRBV6-5	TRBJ1-1	-	CASSYQTANTEAFF	TGTGCCAGCAGCTACCAGACAGCTAACACTGAAGCTTTCTTT
-	TRBV20-1	TRBJ2-1	-	CSASLGGYNEQFF	TGCAGTGCTTCCCTAGGGGGCTACAATGAGCAGTTCTTC
-	TRBV7-2	TRBJ2-3	-	CASSLAPGIYTQYF	TGTGCCAGCAGCTTAGCGCCGGGTATTTATACGCAGTATTTT
-	TRBV5-1	TRBJ1-2	-	CASSLSFDYGYTF	TGCGCCAGCAGCTTGTCGTTTGACTATGGCTACACCTTC
TRBD1	TRBV6-5	TRBJ1-6	few	CASTQGGRTPLHF	TGTGCCAGCACCCAGGGGGGGAGGACACCCCTCCACTTT
-	TRBV12-3/TRBV12-4	TRBJ1-2	-	CATRRGALTYGYTF	TGTGCCACCCGGCGGGGGGCTCTTACCTATGGCTACACCTTC
-	TRBV6-2/TRBV6-3	TRBJ2-7	-	CASSYLSFYEQYF	TGTGCCAGCAGTTACCTATCATTTTACGAGCAGTACTTC
-	TRBV6-1	TRBJ1-2	few	CASSRDPGLTAITGYTF	TGTGCCAGCAGTCGAGACCCGGGACTCACGGCGATCACGGGCTACACCTTC
-	TRBV24-1	TRBJ2-1	-	CATSGPRNNEQFF	TGTGCCACCAGTGGCCCCCGGAACAATGAGCAGTTCTTC